The 29 T cell receptor beta chains presented below share a single source sample, sequenced in a study of OX40 agonist ivuxolimab in advanced cancers. This table comes from immunoSEQ multiplex PCR, and its TCRdb copy is limited to in-frame clones, with some not included. The sample carries 40,000 to 60,000 clones, 84% recorded once. The sample in question was CD4+ or CD8+ T cells sorted from blood, obtained in a trial of the OX40 agonist ivuxolimab. The receptors come from an adult with an advanced solid tumor such as melanoma, head and neck, liver or kidney cancer.

The V call is TRBV29-1, the J call TRBJ1-3, with D possibly matching TRBD1 (5 bases). Per the germline V gene, CDR1 is SQVTM and CDR2 is ANQGSEA. This CDR3 contains 13 residues. V was pared by 4 bases and J by 4 bases, with 11 bases between. CDR3 sequence reads: CSVVGTLGNTIYF. The DNA for the CDR3 is TGCAGCGTTGTCGGGACTCTGGGAAACACCATATATTTT.

The DNA for the CDR3 is TGTGCCAGCAGTTTCGTCAAAGAGACCCAGTACTTC. Amino acids: CASSFVKETQYF. The chain uses TRBV27 and TRBJ2-5, with D hard to call. Germline loops: CDR1 MNHEY, CDR2 SMNVEV (reference sequence). The CDR3 consists of 12 residues. Trimming left V 3 bases short and J 3 bases short, with 5 bases between.

This rearrangement joins TRBV5-1 to TRBJ1-4; TRBD1 aligns across 7 bases. Germline V gives CDR1 SGHRS, CDR2 YFSETQ. Trimming took 5 bases from V and 1 from J; bases not matched to a gene: 5. The CDR3 runs 15 residues. CDR3 sequence reads: CASRRTGETNEKLFF. DNA for the CDR3: TGCGCCAGCAGGCGTACAGGGGAAACTAATGAAAAACTGTTTTTT.

The CDR3, as DNA: TGTGCCAGCACCCTCGACAGGGGTGGGGAAGCTTTCTTT. Protein sequence: CASTLDRGGEAFF. V is TRBV6-1 and J is TRBJ1-1; 8 nucleotides line up with TRBD1. CDR3 length equals 13 residues. J lost 8 bases, V lost 7 bases, and 9 bases had no gene match. From germline, CDR1 is MNHNS and CDR2 SASEGT.

The V gene is TRBV6-4, the J gene TRBJ1-2, with D possibly being TRBD1 (6 bases). The CDR3 loop spans 15 amino acids. The germline V gene encodes CDR1 MRHNA and CDR2 SNTAGT. Trimming pared 4 bases from V and 8 bases from J, leaving 20 bases between. The CDR3 spells CASSVQQGGFYGYTF. The CDR3 DNA follows: TGTGCCAGCAGTGTCCAACAGGGAGGCTTTTACGGCTACACCTTC.

This CDR3 is CASSHETGTGLDEQYF. In DNA form, the CDR3 reads TGTGCCAGCAGCCACGAAACCGGGACAGGTTTAGACGAGCAGTACTTC. V is TRBV7-2 and J is TRBJ2-7, with 8 bases identical to TRBD1. V lost 5 bases and J lost 5; bases outside the gene matches: 14. CDR1 is SGHTA and CDR2 is FQGNSA in the germline V gene. This CDR3 has 16 amino acids.

This clone appeared a few times. Here the CDR3 DNA reads TGTGCCAGCAGAATGGCTGGACGGTTCGGAAACACCATATATTTT. It specifies CASRMAGRFGNTIYF. The chain joins TRBV6-5 to TRBJ1-3, with D unresolved. With 6 bases removed from V and 4 bases from J, the gap between germline ends came to 16 bases. CDR1 is MNHEY, CDR2 SVGAGI, per germline. CDR3 length: 15 amino acids.

The CDR3 coding sequence is TGCAGTGCTGAGATGGTTTACGAGCAGTACTTC. This codes for CSAEMVYEQYF. The chain is built from TRBV20-1 and TRBJ2-7, with no clear D. This CDR3 is 11 amino acids long. Per germline, CDR1 DFQATT and CDR2 SNEGSKA (reference sequence). Trimming left V 5 bases short and J 4 bases short, with 9 bases between.

This chain links TRBV27 with TRBJ2-3, with unresolved D. Trimming took 11 bases from V and 5 from J, leaving 5 bases between them. CDR3 length: 9 amino acids. Germline CDR1 is MNHEY and CDR2 is SMNVEV (reference sequence). In nucleotides, the CDR3 is TGTGCCGGCCTAGATACGCAGTATTTT. Translated: CAGLDTQYF.

This clone occurred once. The chain links TRBV6-1 to TRBJ1-1, with D uncertain. CDR1 and CDR2 (germline): MNHNS, SASEGT. Trimming took off 8 bases at V and 1 base at J, with 5 bases between the two ends. The CDR3 is 11 amino acids. CDR3 sequence reads: CASFRNTEAFF. Here the CDR3 DNA reads TGTGCCAGCTTTCGGAACACTGAAGCTTTCTTT.

J is TRBJ1-4 and V is TRBV4-3; D not resolved. There are 13 residues in the CDR3. Trimming cost V 0 bases and J 8 bases, with 7 bases left between them. Per the germline V gene, CDR1 is LGHNA and CDR2 is YSLEER. DNA for the CDR3: TGCGCCAGCAGCCAAGATGCGGCGGAAAAACTGTTTTTT. It translates to CASSQDAAEKLFF.

The genes are TRBV5-6 and TRBJ2-7; TRBD1 matches 10 bases. Germline loops: CDR1 SGHDT, CDR2 YYEEEE. This CDR3 is built from 14 residues. Trimming removed 4 bases from V and 7 bases from J; junction bases left unmatched: 8. For the CDR3, the DNA is TGTGCCAGCAGCCCCGGGACAGGGGTAGAGGAGCAGTACTTC. It specifies CASSPGTGVEEQYF.

V usage is TRBV7-8 and J usage is TRBJ2-2; no firm D call. CDR1 SGHVS and CDR2 FQNEAQ come from the germline V gene. The V gene lost 2 bases and the J gene lost 1 base, with 5 bases spanning the gap. The CDR3 has 14 amino acids. The CDR3 region is CASSLSRNTGELFF. CDR3 nucleotide sequence: TGTGCCAGCAGCTTAAGCAGGAACACCGGGGAGCTGTTTTTT. Full variable domain (missing parts from reference TRBV7-8 and TRBJ2-2): GAGVSQSPRYKVAKRGQDVALRCDPISGHVSLFWYQQALGQGPEFLTYFQNEAQLDKSGLPSDRFFAERPEGSVSTLKIQRTQQEDSAVYLCASSLSRNTGELFFGEGSRLTVL.

The chain employs TRBV11-3 and TRBJ2-7, with D possibly matching TRBD2 (5 bases). Germline V gene lookup returns CDR1 SGHNT and CDR2 YENEEA. V lost 1 base and J lost 2, with 9 bases in between. The CDR3 loop spans 14 amino acids. The CDR3 loop is CASSLGGSTYEQYF. DNA for the CDR3: TGTGCCAGCAGCTTAGGCGGGTCAACCTACGAGCAGTACTTC.

The chain joins TRBV16 to TRBJ1-6; 10 bases agree with TRBD1. This CDR3 region has 15 residues. V lost 3 bases and J lost 9; bases outside the gene matches: 5. Germline V lookup: CDR1 KGHSY, CDR2 FQNENV. CDR3 in DNA: TGTGCCAGCAGCCAGACCGGGACAGGGGCTTCACCCCTCCACTTT. This codes for CASSQTGTGASPLHF.

This chain uses TRBV27 with TRBJ2-1, with unresolved D. CDR1 is MNHEY, CDR2 SMNVEV, per germline (reference sequence). This CDR3 spans 13 amino acids. Trimming left V 7 bases short and J 3 bases short, with 10 bases between. The CDR3 here is CASIEPFYNEQFF. CDR3 nucleotides: TGTGCCAGCATTGAACCCTTCTACAATGAGCAGTTCTTC.

This chain joins TRBV7-8 and TRBJ1-2; the match to TRBD1 covers 8 bases. The V gene's germline CDR1 is SGHVS and CDR2 FQNEAQ. The CDR3 runs to 16 residues. V dropped 5 bases and J dropped 2; count of bases not matched to a gene: 10. The CDR3 region has the DNA TGTGCCAGCAGCCCAGACAGGGGCCAAGGAAACTATGGCTACACCTTC. This sequence encodes CASSPDRGQGNYGYTF.

The rearrangement links TRBV5-1 to TRBJ2-7, with unresolved D. The CDR3 has 14 amino acids. CDR1 SGHRS and CDR2 YFSETQ come from the germline V gene. V was cut by 0 bases and J by 5 bases, with 12 bases left in between. Here the CDR3 reads CASSLDASSDEQYF. The CDR3 DNA reads TGCGCCAGCAGCTTGGATGCGTCCAGTGACGAGCAGTACTTC.

This rearrangement joins TRBV19 to TRBJ1-1, with a possible D match to TRBD1 (6 bases). Germline CDR1 reads LNHDA; CDR2 reads SQIVND (reference sequence). The CDR3 length is 16 residues. V was clipped by 5 bases and J by 1 base, with 17 bases between them. The CDR3 is CASSPQLLGGNTEAFF. The CDR3 DNA reads as TGTGCCAGTAGTCCTCAACTGTTAGGGGGGAACACTGAAGCTTTCTTT. The whole variable domain, remainder taken from reference TRBV19 and TRBJ1-1, is DGGITQSPKYLFRKEGQNVTLSCEQNLNHDAMYWYRQDPGQGLRLIYYSQIVNDFQKGDIAEGYSVSREKKESFPLTVTSAQKNPTAFYLCASSPQLLGGNTEAFFGQGTRLTVV.

This clone has more than one count but fewer than ten. The rearrangement uses TRBV5-4 and TRBJ1-2; 7 nucleotides align to TRBD1. This CDR3 contains 14 residues. V lost 4 bases and J lost 5; bases outside the gene matches: 8. Germline V gene data show CDR1 as SGHNT and CDR2 as YYREEE (reference sequence). CDR3: CASSTRGGSYGYTF. CDR3 bases: TGTGCCAGCAGCACTAGAGGGGGCTCGTATGGCTACACCTTC.

The chain joins TRBV6-5 to TRBJ2-3; D perhaps matches TRBD1 (6 bases). Germline loops: CDR1 MNHEY, CDR2 SVGAGI. Trimming took off 2 bases at V and 7 bases at J, with 10 bases between the two ends. The CDR3 length is 13 residues. CDR3 in amino acids: CASSYPGTNTQYF. DNA of the CDR3: TGTGCCAGCAGTTACCCCGGGACAAATACGCAGTATTTT.

This chain uses TRBV7-9 with TRBJ2-7; no firm D call. This CDR3 spans 12 amino acids. The germline gives CDR1 SEHNR, CDR2 FQNEAQ (reference sequence). Trimming stripped 9 bases from V and 4 bases from J, with 13 bases between. CDR3 loop: CASGRLAYEQYF. CDR3 DNA sequence: TGTGCCAGTGGTCGTCTCGCTTACGAGCAGTACTTC.

This chain joins TRBV11-2 and TRBJ2-7; TRBD2 agrees at 13 bases. Germline V gene sequence: CDR1 SGHAT, CDR2 FQNNGV. The CDR3 length is 17 residues. Germline trimming cut 4 bases from V and 3 bases from J; bases unmatched to any gene: 9. The CDR3 here is CASSSNPGTSGIYEQYF. DNA of the CDR3: TGTGCCAGCAGCTCAAACCCCGGGACTAGCGGGATCTACGAGCAGTACTTC.

This chain uses TRBV27 with TRBJ1-2; 7 bases align to TRBD1. Unmatched junction bases numbered 10, after V lost 9 bases and J lost 3 bases. This CDR3 contains 14 residues. The germline gives CDR1 MNHEY, CDR2 SMNVEV (reference sequence). CDR3 DNA sequence: TGTGCCAGTAGCCGGGACAGTTTATACTATGGCTACACCTTC. Protein sequence: CASSRDSLYYGYTF.

This chain joins TRBV7-8 and TRBJ2-7; D may be TRBD1 (6 bases). Per the germline V gene, CDR1 is SGHVS and CDR2 is FQNEAQ. The CDR3 runs 14 residues. V was clipped by 4 bases and J by 7 bases, with 17 bases between them. CDR3: CASSYSGTPLEQYF. In nucleotides, the CDR3 is TGTGCCAGCAGCTATTCCGGGACACCGTTGGAGCAGTACTTC.

The J gene is TRBJ2-3, the V gene TRBV19, with D perhaps TRBD1 or TRBD2 (5 bases each). Germline values: CDR1 LNHDA, CDR2 SQIVND (reference sequence). CDR3 size: 13 residues. V was clipped by 8 bases and J by 2 bases, with 11 bases between them. CDR3: CASGAGVTDTQYF. CDR3 nucleotide sequence: TGTGCCAGTGGGGCGGGCGTCACAGATACGCAGTATTTT.

In regard to this clone: The same CDR3 is also encoded by other DNA sequences in this sample. CDR3 nucleotide sequence: TGTGCCAGCAGCCCAAAGACTAGCGGGAGCTACGAGCAGTACTTC. Amino acids: CASSPKTSGSYEQYF. This sequence joins TRBV5-6 and TRBJ2-7; 12 nucleotides agree with TRBD2. The CDR3 contains 15 residues. J was trimmed by 3 bases and V by 4 bases; bases with no gene match: 5. Germline CDR1 reads SGHDT; CDR2 reads YYEEEE. Full variable domain (rest looked up from reference TRBV5-6 and TRBJ2-7): DAGVTQSPTHLIKTRGQQVTLRCSPKSGHDTVSWYQQALGQGPQFIFQYYEEEERQRGNFPDRFSGHQFPNYSSELNVNALLLGDSALYLCASSPKTSGSYEQYFGPGTRLTVT.

The genes are TRBV19 and TRBJ2-3, with 9 positions matching TRBD1. J was trimmed by 1 base and V by 5 bases; bases with no gene match: 7. Germline V lookup: CDR1 LNHDA, CDR2 SQIVND (reference sequence). CDR3 length: 16 amino acids. In DNA, the CDR3 is TGTGCCAGTAGTCAGGGGGACAGGGATGGCACAGATACGCAGTATTTT. Its protein product is CASSQGDRDGTDTQYF.

This clone was observed once. This rearrangement joins TRBV9 to TRBJ2-3; D gene uncertain. Germline V gene data show CDR1 as SGDLS and CDR2 as YYNGEE. Trimming took 1 base from V and 3 from J, leaving 6 bases between them. This CDR3 is 13 amino acids long. Written as DNA, the CDR3 is TGTGCCAGCAGCGTACAGATAACAGATACGCAGTATTTT. Amino acids: CASSVQITDTQYF.